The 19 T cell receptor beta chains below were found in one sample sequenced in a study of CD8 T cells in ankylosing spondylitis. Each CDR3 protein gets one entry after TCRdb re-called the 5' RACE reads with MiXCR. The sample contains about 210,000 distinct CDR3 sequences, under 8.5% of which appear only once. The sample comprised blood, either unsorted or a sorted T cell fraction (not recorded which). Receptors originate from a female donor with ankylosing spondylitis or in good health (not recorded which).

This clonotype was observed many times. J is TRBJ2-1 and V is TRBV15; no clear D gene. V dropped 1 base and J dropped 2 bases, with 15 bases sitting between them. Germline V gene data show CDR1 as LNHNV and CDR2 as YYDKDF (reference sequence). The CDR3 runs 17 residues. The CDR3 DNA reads TGTGCCACCAGCAGAGTCCCTCGAGCGCTCCCCTACAATGAGCAGTTCTTC. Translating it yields CATSRVPRALPYNEQFF.

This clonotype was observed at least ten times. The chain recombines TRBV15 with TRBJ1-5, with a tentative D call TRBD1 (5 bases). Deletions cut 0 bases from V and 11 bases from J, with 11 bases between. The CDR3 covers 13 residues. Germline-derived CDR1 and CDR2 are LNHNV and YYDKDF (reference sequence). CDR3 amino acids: CATSRDQGLAQHF. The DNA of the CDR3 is TGTGCCACCAGCAGAGATCAGGGCTTGGCCCAGCATTTT.

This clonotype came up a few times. Written as DNA, the CDR3 is TGTGCCAGCAGCTTATGGACGGAGAACACCGGGGAGCTGTTTTTT. Encoded protein: CASSLWTENTGELFF. The chain links TRBV7-6 to TRBJ2-2; D is undetermined. The V and J ends lost 2 bases and 1 base respectively, with 8 bases between them. Germline assignment: CDR1 SGHVS and CDR2 FNYEAQ. This CDR3 contains 15 residues.

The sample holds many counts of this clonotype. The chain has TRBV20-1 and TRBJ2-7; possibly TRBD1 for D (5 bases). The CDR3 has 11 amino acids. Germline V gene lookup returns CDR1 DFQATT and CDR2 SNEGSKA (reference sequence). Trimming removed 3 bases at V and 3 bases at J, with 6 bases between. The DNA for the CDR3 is TGCAGTGCTAGCGACAGCTACGAGCAGTACTTC. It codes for CSASDSYEQYF.

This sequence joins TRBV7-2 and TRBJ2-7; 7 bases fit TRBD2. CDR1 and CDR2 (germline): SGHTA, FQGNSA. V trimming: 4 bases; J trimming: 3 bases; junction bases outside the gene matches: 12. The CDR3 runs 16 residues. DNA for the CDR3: TGTGCCAGCAGCTCTGGATCGGGGGGAGGAAGCTACGAGCAGTACTTC. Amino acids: CASSSGSGGGSYEQYF.

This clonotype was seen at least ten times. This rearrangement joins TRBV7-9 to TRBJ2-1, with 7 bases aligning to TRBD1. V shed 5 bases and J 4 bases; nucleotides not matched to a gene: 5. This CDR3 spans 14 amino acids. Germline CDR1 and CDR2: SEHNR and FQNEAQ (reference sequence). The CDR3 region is CASSHRDSYNEQFF. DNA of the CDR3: TGTGCCAGCAGCCACCGGGACAGTTACAATGAGCAGTTCTTC.

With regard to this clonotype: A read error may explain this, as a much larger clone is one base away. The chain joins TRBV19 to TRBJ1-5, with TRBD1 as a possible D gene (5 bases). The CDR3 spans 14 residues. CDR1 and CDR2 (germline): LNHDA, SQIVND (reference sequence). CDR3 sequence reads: CVSKGEVSNQPQHF. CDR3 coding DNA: TGTGTCAGTAAAGGGGAGGTTAGCAATCAGCCCCAGCATTTT. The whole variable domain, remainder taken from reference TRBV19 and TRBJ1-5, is DGGITQSPKYLFRKEGQNVTLSCEQNLNHDAMYWYRQDPGQGLRLIYYSQIVNDFQKGDIAEGYSVSREKKESFPLTVTSAQKNPTAFYLCVSKGEVSNQPQHFGDGTRLSIL.

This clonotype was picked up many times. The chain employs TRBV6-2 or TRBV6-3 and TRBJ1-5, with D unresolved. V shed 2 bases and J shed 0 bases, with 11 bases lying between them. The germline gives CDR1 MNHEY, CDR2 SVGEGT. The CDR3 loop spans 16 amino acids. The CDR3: CASSYGRNPSNQPQHF. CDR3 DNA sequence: TGTGCCAGCAGTTACGGGCGGAACCCTAGCAATCAGCCCCAGCATTTT.

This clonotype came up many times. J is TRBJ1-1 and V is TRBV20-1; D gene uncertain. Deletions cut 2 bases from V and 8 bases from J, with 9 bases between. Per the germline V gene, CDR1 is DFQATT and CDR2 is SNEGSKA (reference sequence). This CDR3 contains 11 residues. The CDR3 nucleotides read TGCAGTGCTAGAACGATCTCCGAAGCTTTCTTT. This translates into CSARTISEAFF.

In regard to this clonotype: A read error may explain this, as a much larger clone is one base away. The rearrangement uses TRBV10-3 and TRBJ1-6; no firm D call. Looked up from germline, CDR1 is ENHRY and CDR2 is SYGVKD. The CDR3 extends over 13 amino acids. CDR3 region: CAIRGPVNSPIHF. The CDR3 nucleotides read TGTGCCATCAGGGGCCCAGTCAATTCACCCATCCACTTT.

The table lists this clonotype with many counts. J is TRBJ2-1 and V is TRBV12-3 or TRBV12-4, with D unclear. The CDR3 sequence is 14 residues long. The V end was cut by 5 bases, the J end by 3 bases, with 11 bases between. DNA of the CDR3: TGTGCCAGCAGTCCATTCTCGAACTACAATGAGCAGTTCTTC. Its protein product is CASSPFSNYNEQFF.

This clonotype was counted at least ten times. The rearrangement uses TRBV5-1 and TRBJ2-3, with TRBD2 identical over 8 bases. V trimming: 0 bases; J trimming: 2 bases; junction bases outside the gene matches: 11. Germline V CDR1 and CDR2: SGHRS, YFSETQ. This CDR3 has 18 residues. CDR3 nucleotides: TGCGCCAGCAGCTTGGCCAGTGGGCGGGAGGCTCCCACAGATACGCAGTATTTT. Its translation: CASSLASGREAPTDTQYF.

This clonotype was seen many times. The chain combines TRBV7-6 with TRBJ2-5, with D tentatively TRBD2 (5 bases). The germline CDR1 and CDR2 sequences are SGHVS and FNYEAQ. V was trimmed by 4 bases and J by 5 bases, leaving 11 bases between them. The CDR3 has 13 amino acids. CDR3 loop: CASSSFERETQYF. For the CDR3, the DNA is TGTGCCAGCAGCTCATTTGAGCGGGAGACCCAGTACTTC. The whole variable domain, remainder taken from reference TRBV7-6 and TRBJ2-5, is GAGVSQSPRYKVTKRGQDVALRCDPISGHVSLYWYRQALGQGPEFLTYFNYEAQQDKSGLPNDRFSAERPEGSISTLTIQRTEQRDSAMYRCASSSFERETQYFGPGTRLLVL.

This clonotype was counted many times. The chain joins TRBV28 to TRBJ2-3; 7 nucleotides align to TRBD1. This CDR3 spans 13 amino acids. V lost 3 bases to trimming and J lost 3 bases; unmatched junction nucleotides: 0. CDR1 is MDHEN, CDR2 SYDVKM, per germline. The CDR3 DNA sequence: TGTGCCAGCAGTTTGGGACAGACAGATACGCAGTATTTT. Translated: CASSLGQTDTQYF.

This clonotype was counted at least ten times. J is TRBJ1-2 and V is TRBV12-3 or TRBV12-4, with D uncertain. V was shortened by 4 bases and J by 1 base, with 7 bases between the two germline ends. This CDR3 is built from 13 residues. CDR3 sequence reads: CASSYQDNYGYTF. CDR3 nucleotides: TGTGCCAGCAGTTACCAGGATAACTATGGCTACACCTTC.

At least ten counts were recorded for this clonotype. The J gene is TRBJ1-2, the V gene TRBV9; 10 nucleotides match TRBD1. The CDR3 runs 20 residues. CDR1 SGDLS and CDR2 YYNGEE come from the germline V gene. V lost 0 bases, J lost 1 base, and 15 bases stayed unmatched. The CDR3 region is CASSVGAGQGTLGGNYGYTF. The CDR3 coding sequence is TGTGCCAGCAGCGTAGGAGCGGGACAGGGGACCCTAGGTGGTAACTATGGCTACACCTTC.

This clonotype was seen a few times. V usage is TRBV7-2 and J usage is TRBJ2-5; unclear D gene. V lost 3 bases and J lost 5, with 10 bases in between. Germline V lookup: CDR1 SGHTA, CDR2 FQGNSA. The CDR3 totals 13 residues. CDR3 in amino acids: CASSFKGSETQYF. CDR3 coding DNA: TGTGCCAGCAGCTTTAAAGGGTCGGAGACCCAGTACTTC.

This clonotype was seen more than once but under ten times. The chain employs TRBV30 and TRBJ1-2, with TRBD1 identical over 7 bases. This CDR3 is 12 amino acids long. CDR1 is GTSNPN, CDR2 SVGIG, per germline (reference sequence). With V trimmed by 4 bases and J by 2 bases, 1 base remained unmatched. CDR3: CAWTTGNYGYTF. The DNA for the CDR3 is TGTGCCTGGACGACAGGGAACTATGGCTACACCTTC.

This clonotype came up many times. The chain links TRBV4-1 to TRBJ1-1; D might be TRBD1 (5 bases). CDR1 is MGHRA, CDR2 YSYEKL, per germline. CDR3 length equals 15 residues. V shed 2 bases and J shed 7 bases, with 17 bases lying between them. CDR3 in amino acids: CASSQIRDERGEAFF. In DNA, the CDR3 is TGCGCCAGCAGCCAAATAAGGGACGAACGGGGTGAAGCTTTCTTT.